These 14 T cell receptor beta chains were all obtained from the same sample, sequenced in a study of T-cell reconstitution after alpha-beta-depleted transplantation in children. The TCRbeta library incorporated unique molecular identifiers. TCRdb processed the PCR reads anew with MiXCR; each CDR3 protein has one entry. The data show approximately 630,000 distinct CDR3 sequences, with about an eighth seen just once and approximately 0.8% held by the top ten. Sequenced here: PBMCs, sampled before TCRalphabeta/CD19-depleted stem cell transplant. These receptor sequences come from a girl aged 2 to 10 with congenital amegakaryocytic thrombocytopenia, due to receive a stem cell transplant.

The chain employs TRBV30 and TRBJ2-3, with a possible D match to TRBD2 (5 bases). The germline CDR1 and CDR2 sequences are GTSNPN and SVGIG (reference sequence). The CDR3 has 14 amino acids. V was shortened by 5 bases and J by 4 bases, with 16 bases between the two germline ends. CDR3 protein: CAWGLHPGSDTQYF. CDR3 sequence (DNA): TGTGCCTGGGGACTTCACCCAGGATCAGATACGCAGTATTTT.

The chain has TRBV2 and TRBJ1-3, with 8 bases matching TRBD1. J gave up 1 base and V 2 bases, and 4 bases lay outside the gene matches. In germline, CDR1 is SNHLY, CDR2 FYNNEI. The CDR3 is 16 residues long. This chain's CDR3 is CASSESRGLSGNTIYF. The CDR3 coding sequence is TGTGCCAGCAGTGAAAGCAGGGGGCTGTCTGGAAACACCATATATTTT.

This clonotype has just a few counts. V is TRBV3-1 and J is TRBJ2-3, with TRBD2 matching 12 bases. Germline CDR1 LGHDT, CDR2 YNNKEL (reference sequence). This CDR3 is built from 20 residues. V gave up 1 base and J gave up 2 bases; unmatched junction bases: 13. The CDR3: CASSQVVGTSGSTSTDTQYF. CDR3 bases: TGTGCCAGCAGCCAAGTTGTCGGGACTAGCGGGTCCACTTCCACAGATACGCAGTATTTT.

There are many counts of this clonotype. The CDR3 here is CASSQERDRLGYEQYF. The CDR3 DNA reads TGCGCCAGCAGCCAAGAAAGGGACAGGCTAGGCTACGAGCAGTACTTC. The chain uses TRBV4-1 and TRBJ2-7, with 8 bases fitting TRBD1. V dropped 0 bases and J dropped 3; count of bases not matched to a gene: 7. Germline lookup yields CDR1 MGHRA and CDR2 YSYEKL. The CDR3 totals 16 residues.

The sample holds a few counts of this clonotype. This chain uses TRBV10-3 with TRBJ2-5, with D tentatively TRBD1 (5 bases). Trimming removed 10 bases at V and 2 bases at J, with 14 bases between. Looked up from germline, CDR1 is ENHRY and CDR2 is SYGVKD. This CDR3 has 13 residues. CDR3 sequence (DNA): TGTGCCAGCGAGACAGACGATCAAGAGACCCAGTACTTC. It yields the protein CASETDDQETQYF.

The chain combines TRBV2 with TRBJ1-6; 8 bases fit TRBD1. CDR3 length: 15 residues. Germline CDR1 SNHLY, CDR2 FYNNEI. With V trimmed by 3 bases and J by 11 bases, 9 bases remained unmatched. The CDR3 sequence: CASSEIVQGGPPLHF. In nucleotides, the CDR3 is TGTGCCAGCAGTGAGATAGTACAGGGGGGACCACCCCTCCACTTT.

This clonotype was seen ten or more times. The V and J genes are TRBV20-1 and TRBJ1-4; 12 bases line up with TRBD1. J lost 7 bases, V lost 6 bases, and 6 bases had no gene match. This CDR3 contains 14 residues. Germline V gene lookup returns CDR1 DFQATT and CDR2 SNEGSKA (reference sequence). The CDR3 sequence: CSATRDRGREKLFF. The CDR3 DNA sequence: TGCAGTGCCACCCGGGACAGGGGGCGTGAAAAACTGTTTTTT.

The V and J genes are TRBV20-1 and TRBJ2-3, with TRBD2 matching 7 bases. Germline CDR1 is DFQATT and CDR2 is SNEGSKA (reference sequence). V trimming: 0 bases; J trimming: 2 bases; junction bases outside the gene matches: 5. CDR3 length: 15 residues. CDR3 sequence (DNA): TGCAGTGCTAGAGATCAGCGGGACCACACAGATACGCAGTATTTT. This gives the protein CSARDQRDHTDTQYF.

J is TRBJ2-2 and V is TRBV29-1; possible D gene TRBD1, 5 bases. This CDR3 contains 13 residues. Looked up from germline, CDR1 is SQVTM and CDR2 is ANQGSEA. V was shortened by 4 bases and J by 8 bases, with 14 bases between the two germline ends. The chain's CDR3 is CSVADDSMGELFF. The CDR3 coding sequence is TGCAGCGTTGCTGATGACAGCATGGGGGAGCTGTTTTTT.

This clonotype was detected ten times or more. The chain links TRBV5-1 to TRBJ2-7; no firm D call. Germline CDR1 SGHRS, CDR2 YFSETQ. The CDR3 length is 15 residues. Trimming cost V 0 bases and J 2 bases, with 12 bases left between them. The CDR3 nucleotides are TGCGCCAGCAGCTTGGCCGGGCTAAAAACCTACGAGCAGTACTTC. Its translation is CASSLAGLKTYEQYF.

This clonotype has only a few counts. The chain combines TRBV2 with TRBJ1-5; D remains ambiguous. The V gene's germline CDR1 is SNHLY and CDR2 FYNNEI. The V and J ends lost 4 bases and 6 bases respectively, with 7 bases between them. The CDR3 contains 12 residues. The CDR3 sequence is CASSGRGQPQHF. The CDR3 DNA reads TGTGCCAGCAGTGGCCGCGGTCAGCCCCAGCATTTT.

A few counts support this clonotype. This sequence joins TRBV5-1 and TRBJ1-2; 10 positions agree with TRBD1. V lost 0 bases and J lost 4; bases outside the gene matches: 3. CDR1 is SGHRS and CDR2 is YFSETQ in the germline V gene. The CDR3 sequence is 15 residues long. CDR3 bases: TGCGCCAGCAGCTTGGAGACAGGGGGCCCCTATGGCTACACCTTC. Translating it yields CASSLETGGPYGYTF. Full variable domain (missing parts from reference TRBV5-1 and TRBJ1-2): KAGVTQTPRYLIKTRGQQVTLSCSPISGHRSVSWYQQTPGQGLQFLFEYFSETQRNKGNFPGRFSGRQFSNSRSEMNVSTLELGDSALYLCASSLETGGPYGYTFGSGTRLTVV.

This clonotype was seen a single time. The V call is TRBV3-1, the J call TRBJ2-1; 9 positions agree with TRBD2. V shed 11 bases, J shed 5 bases, and the junction held 25 bases outside the gene matches. This CDR3 has 19 residues. Germline V lookup: CDR1 LGHDT, CDR2 YNNKEL (reference sequence). The CDR3 region has the DNA TGTGCCTGCACCCAAGATGGGGGGGGACTAGCTTGGATAAACAATGAGCAGTTCTTC. Translating it yields CACTQDGGGLAWINNEQFF.

This clonotype was found many times. The chain joins TRBV5-8 to TRBJ2-1, with D possibly TRBD2 on 6 matching bases. V was clipped by 1 base and J by 7 bases, with 15 bases between them. The germline CDR1 and CDR2 sequences are SGHTS and YDEGEE. CDR3 size: 15 residues. The CDR3 loop reads CASSLPTGEANEQFF. CDR3 nucleotide sequence: TGTGCCAGCAGCTTGCCGACTGGGGAGGCAAATGAGCAGTTCTTC.